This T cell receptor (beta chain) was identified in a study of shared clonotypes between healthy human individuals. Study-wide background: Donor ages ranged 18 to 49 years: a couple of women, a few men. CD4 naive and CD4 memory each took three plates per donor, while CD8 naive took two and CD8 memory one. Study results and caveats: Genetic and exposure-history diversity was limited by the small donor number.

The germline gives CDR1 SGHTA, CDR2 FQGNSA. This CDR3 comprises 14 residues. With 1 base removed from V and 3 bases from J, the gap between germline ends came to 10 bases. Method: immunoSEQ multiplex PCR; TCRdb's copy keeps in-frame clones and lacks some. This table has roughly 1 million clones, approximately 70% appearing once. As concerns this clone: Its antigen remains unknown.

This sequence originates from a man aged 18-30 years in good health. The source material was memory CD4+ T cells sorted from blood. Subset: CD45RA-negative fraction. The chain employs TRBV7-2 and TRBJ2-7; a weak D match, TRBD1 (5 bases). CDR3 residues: CASSLVGPNYEQYF. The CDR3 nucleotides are TGTGCCAGCAGCTTAGTGGGGCCCAACTACGAGCAGTACTTC.